These 26 T cell receptor beta chains originate from one sample sequenced in a study of shared clonotypes between healthy human individuals. Profiling relied on immunoSEQ multiplex PCR, and the TCRdb table lists in-frame clones only, not all of them. The sample has just over 2,000,000 clones, approximately 95% seen once. As defined, naive CD8 cells were CD45RO-negative and positively selected for CCR7, with terminally differentiated effector memory CD45RA+ cells excluded. The sequencing input was naive CD8+ T cells sorted from blood. The receptors derive from a man aged 18 to 29 in good health.

On this clone itself: Additional DNA sequences in this sample encode the identical CDR3. This chain uses TRBV11-3 with TRBJ2-3; D unresolved. The CDR3 covers 12 residues. Germline values: CDR1 SGHNT, CDR2 YENEEA. Trimming took off 2 bases at V and 4 bases at J, with 4 bases between the two ends. The CDR3 spells CASSLSADTQYF. The CDR3 region has the DNA TGTGCCAGCAGCTTATCTGCAGATACGCAGTATTTT.

The rearrangement joins TRBV27 to TRBJ1-5, with no clear D. CDR3 length: 15 residues. With 5 bases removed from V and 2 bases from J, the gap between germline ends came to 13 bases. Germline CDR1 and CDR2: MNHEY and SMNVEV (reference sequence). This chain's CDR3 is CASSPGFAGNQPQHF. The CDR3 nucleotides are TGTGCCAGCAGTCCGGGATTCGCGGGCAATCAGCCCCAGCATTTT.

V is TRBV7-3 and J is TRBJ2-1; TRBD1 agrees at 9 bases. CDR1 and CDR2 from the germline V gene are SGHTA and FQGTGA. V lost 5 bases and J lost 4; bases outside the gene matches: 0. This CDR3 is built from 13 residues. CDR3 region: CASSGQGYNEQFF. The CDR3 nucleotides read TGTGCCAGCAGCGGACAGGGGTACAATGAGCAGTTCTTC.

The genes are TRBV5-6 and TRBJ2-3; perhaps TRBD1 as D (5 bases). Trimming left V 3 bases short and J 0 bases short, with 14 bases between. This CDR3 has 16 amino acids. Per germline, CDR1 SGHDT and CDR2 YYEEEE. The chain's CDR3 is CASSSVRQISTDTQYF. The CDR3 nucleotides are TGTGCCAGCAGCTCAGTAAGACAGATTAGCACAGATACGCAGTATTTT.

This clone was observed a few times. The rearrangement uses TRBV10-3 and TRBJ1-2; 7 bases fit TRBD1. Trimming took 0 bases from V and 0 from J; bases not matched to a gene: 1. Germline CDR1 reads ENHRY; CDR2 reads SYGVKD. The CDR3 has 15 residues. The CDR3 bases are TGTGCCATCAGTGAGTCCGGGACAGCTAACTATGGCTACACCTTC. Its translation is CAISESGTANYGYTF.

The chain joins TRBV18 to TRBJ2-5, with a tentative D call TRBD1 (6 bases). Germline V gives CDR1 KGHSH, CDR2 LQKENI. The ends were cut back, 3 bases at V and 5 bases at J, with 13 bases in the middle. The CDR3 has 14 residues. The chain's CDR3 is CASSPSQGFETQYF. The CDR3 coding sequence is TGTGCCAGCTCACCTTCCCAGGGGTTTGAGACCCAGTACTTC.

On this clone: Different DNA sequences within this sample yield the same CDR3. The rearrangement uses TRBV5-1 and TRBJ2-7; 7 positions match TRBD1. The CDR3 covers 15 residues. Looked up from germline, CDR1 is SGHRS and CDR2 is YFSETQ. Losses at the gene ends were 2 bases for V and 1 base for J; bases not matched to a gene: 6. The DNA for the CDR3 is TGCGCCAGCAGCTTTGGTACAGGGGTATCCTACGAGCAGTACTTC. It translates to CASSFGTGVSYEQYF. The whole variable domain, filled in from reference TRBV5-1 and TRBJ2-7, reads KAGVTQTPRYLIKTRGQQVTLSCSPISGHRSVSWYQQTPGQGLQFLFEYFSETQRNKGNFPGRFSGRQFSNSRSEMNVSTLELGDSALYLCASSFGTGVSYEQYFGPGTRLTVT.

J is TRBJ2-1 and V is TRBV5-1, with D possibly matching TRBD1 (6 bases). The ends were cut back, 0 bases at V and 8 bases at J, with 12 bases in the middle. The CDR3 consists of 14 residues. The germline CDR1 and CDR2 sequences are SGHRS and YFSETQ. CDR3 in DNA: TGCGCCAGCAGCTTGGAGTCCAGGGGTTATGAGCAGTTCTTC. Amino acids: CASSLESRGYEQFF.

The chain links TRBV7-6 to TRBJ2-7, with D unresolved. Germline lookup yields CDR1 SGHVS and CDR2 FNYEAQ. The V end was cut by 3 bases, the J end by 3 bases, with 9 bases between. The length of the CDR3 is 13 residues. The CDR3 loop reads CASSLGQIYEQYF. CDR3 bases: TGTGCCAGCAGCTTGGGCCAGATCTACGAGCAGTACTTC.

In DNA form, the CDR3 reads TGTGCCAGCAGCCTCTGGACGGACGAGCAGTACTTC. Translating gives CASSLWTDEQYF. This chain connects TRBV11-2 to TRBJ2-7; D remains unclear. Germline CDR1 is SGHAT and CDR2 is FQNNGV. This CDR3 has 12 residues. V shed 5 bases and J shed 5 bases, with 10 bases lying between them.

V usage is TRBV2 and J usage is TRBJ2-5; 10 nucleotides agree with TRBD2. The CDR3 is 15 residues long. Trimming at V came to 6 bases and at J to 2 bases, leaving 6 bases not matched to a gene. Per the germline V gene, CDR1 is SNHLY and CDR2 is FYNNEI. The CDR3 is CASRWTSGPQETQYF. For the CDR3, the DNA is TGTGCCAGCAGATGGACTAGCGGACCTCAAGAGACCCAGTACTTC.

The V call is TRBV4-3, the J call TRBJ2-3, with TRBD1 matching over 10 bases. This CDR3 has 16 residues. With V trimmed by 2 bases and J by 2 bases, 4 bases remained unmatched. Germline CDR1 reads LGHNA; CDR2 reads YSLEER. The CDR3 spells CASSQRTGGYTDTQYF. CDR3 bases: TGCGCCAGCAGCCAAAGGACAGGGGGTTACACAGATACGCAGTATTTT.

This chain connects TRBV20-1 to TRBJ1-1, with unresolved D. The germline gives CDR1 DFQATT, CDR2 SNEGSKA (reference sequence). This CDR3 has 10 residues. Trimming cost V 6 bases and J 6 bases, with 8 bases left between them. The CDR3 is CSAGGPEAFF. The CDR3 DNA reads TGCAGTGCGGGAGGTCCTGAAGCTTTCTTT.

The chain couples TRBV6-1 to TRBJ2-1; 10 nucleotides match TRBD2. CDR3 length: 13 residues. V was pared by 6 bases and J by 9 bases, with 5 bases of the junction left unmatched. CDR1 is MNHNS, CDR2 SASEGT, per germline. CDR3 residues: CASRLIAGGEQFF. CDR3 sequence (DNA): TGTGCCAGCAGGCTCATAGCGGGGGGTGAGCAGTTCTTC.

This chain connects TRBV4-3 to TRBJ1-1; D is uncertain. Per the germline V gene, CDR1 is LGHNA and CDR2 is YSLEER. This CDR3 is built from 13 residues. The V gene lost 0 bases and the J gene lost 5 bases, with 7 bases spanning the gap. CDR3 region: CASSQDSGTEAFF. The CDR3 DNA sequence: TGCGCCAGCAGCCAAGATTCGGGAACTGAAGCTTTCTTT.

V and J are TRBV7-9 and TRBJ2-2; 8 positions match TRBD1. J lost 3 bases, V lost 4 bases, and 13 bases had no gene match. Germline V gene lookup returns CDR1 SEHNR and CDR2 FQNEAQ (reference sequence). This CDR3 is 18 amino acids long. CDR3 sequence: CASSSLTQGARDTGELFF. CDR3 nucleotide sequence: TGTGCCAGCAGCTCCTTGACGCAGGGGGCGAGGGACACCGGGGAGCTGTTTTTT.

The chain carries TRBV5-1 and TRBJ2-4; tentatively, D is TRBD2 (7 bases). The CDR3 contains 17 residues. Trimming took 2 bases from V and 8 from J, leaving 23 bases between them. Germline V CDR1 and CDR2: SGHRS, YFSETQ. The CDR3, as DNA: TGCGCCAGCAGCTTCGACGATACGGCGGGGGCTACGGACATTCAGTACTTC. Amino acids: CASSFDDTAGATDIQYF.

On this clone: The sample holds other DNA sequences that translate to the same CDR3. The J gene is TRBJ2-1, the V gene TRBV19, with 12 bases fitting TRBD1. J was trimmed by 4 bases and V by 6 bases; bases with no gene match: 4. Germline assignment: CDR1 LNHDA and CDR2 SQIVND (reference sequence). This CDR3 is built from 15 residues. Written as DNA, the CDR3 is TGTGCCAGTAGCTTGGGACAGGGGGCTTACAATGAGCAGTTCTTC. Protein sequence: CASSLGQGAYNEQFF.

The CDR3 nucleotides are TGCGCCAGCAGCTTTAGAGGCCGGGCTCAAGAGACCCAGTACTTC. Translated, it gives CASSFRGRAQETQYF. The chain employs TRBV5-1 and TRBJ2-5; D call uncertain. V was pared by 2 bases and J by 2 bases, with 13 bases between. The CDR3 has 15 residues. Per the germline V gene, CDR1 is SGHRS and CDR2 is YFSETQ. Complete variable domain (other parts from reference TRBV5-1 and TRBJ2-5): KAGVTQTPRYLIKTRGQQVTLSCSPISGHRSVSWYQQTPGQGLQFLFEYFSETQRNKGNFPGRFSGRQFSNSRSEMNVSTLELGDSALYLCASSFRGRAQETQYFGPGTRLLVL.

V usage is TRBV20-1 and J usage is TRBJ1-1; D gene uncertain. Per the germline V gene, CDR1 is DFQATT and CDR2 is SNEGSKA (reference sequence). V lost 8 bases to trimming and J lost 4 bases, with 5 bases between them. The CDR3 spans 9 residues. The CDR3 DNA is TGCAGTACTTCCACTGAAGCTTTCTTT. Its translation is CSTSTEAFF.

The chain employs TRBV14 and TRBJ1-6; TRBD1 is a possible D gene (5 bases). The CDR3 contains 14 residues. Germline values: CDR1 SGHDN, CDR2 FVKESK. Trimming left V 0 bases short and J 10 bases short, with 10 bases between. The CDR3 region is CASSQEWGNSPLHF. For the CDR3, the DNA is TGTGCCAGCAGCCAAGAGTGGGGGAACTCACCCCTCCACTTT.

As concerns this clone: The sample contains more than one DNA sequence encoding this CDR3. This sequence joins TRBV9 and TRBJ2-7; 7 bases match TRBD2. V dropped 0 bases and J dropped 2; count of bases not matched to a gene: 2. From germline, CDR1 is SGDLS and CDR2 YYNGEE. The CDR3 contains 14 residues. CDR3 in DNA: TGTGCCAGCAGCGTAGGCGGGAGCACCTACGAGCAGTACTTC. It encodes CASSVGGSTYEQYF. Combining the CDR3 with reference TRBV9 and TRBJ2-7 gives the whole variable domain DSGVTQTPKHLITATGQRVTLRCSPRSGDLSVYWYQQSLDQGLQFLIQYYNGEERAKGNILERFSAQQFPDLHSELNLSSLELGDSALYFCASSVGGSTYEQYFGPGTRLTVT.

This chain joins TRBV9 and TRBJ1-1; D is unclear. Germline lookup yields CDR1 SGDLS and CDR2 YYNGEE. This CDR3 has 15 residues. V was pared by 0 bases and J by 4 bases, with 13 bases between. The CDR3 DNA is TGTGCCAGCAGCGTAGAAGGGTTCGAAGGCACTGAAGCTTTCTTT. This translates into CASSVEGFEGTEAFF.

CDR3 sequence: CASRTSGGNTGELFF. CDR3 in DNA: TGTGCCAGCAGGACTAGCGGGGGTAACACCGGGGAGCTGTTTTTT. The V call is TRBV2, the J call TRBJ2-2; 12 bases line up with TRBD2. The J segment lost 2 bases and the V segment lost 6 bases, leaving 1 base of the junction unmatched. The V gene's germline CDR1 is SNHLY and CDR2 FYNNEI. CDR3 length: 15 amino acids.

The genes are TRBV28 and TRBJ2-3, with 9 bases that match TRBD2. The CDR3 runs to 17 residues. Losses at the gene ends were 6 bases for V and 4 bases for J; bases not matched to a gene: 14. Germline V lookup: CDR1 MDHEN, CDR2 SYDVKM. The CDR3 reads CASSPAGGWGGADTQYF. CDR3 in DNA: TGTGCCAGCAGCCCAGCGGGGGGCTGGGGCGGGGCAGATACGCAGTATTTT.

Details on this clone: This sample also contains other DNA sequences that code for the same CDR3. The genes are TRBV27 and TRBJ1-5; D not certain. This CDR3 spans 14 amino acids. Between the trimmed V and J ends, which lost 5 bases and 0 bases, there was a span of 8 bases. Germline CDR1 is MNHEY and CDR2 is SMNVEV (reference sequence). The CDR3: CASSNRDSNQPQHF. The DNA of the CDR3 is TGTGCCAGCAGTAACCGGGATAGCAATCAGCCCCAGCATTTT.